One and the same sample provided the 30 T cell receptor beta chains below, sequenced in a study of identical twins. One entry per CDR3 protein results from TCRdb running MiXCR on the 5' RACE reads. The sample yields 1,800,000 or so distinct CDR3 sequences, around a third seen once. The specimen was cord blood. Every receptor here comes from a newborn girl in good health.

This clonotype has just a few counts. The chain combines TRBV25-1 with TRBJ2-7; 9 nucleotides line up with TRBD1. Losses at the gene ends were 3 bases for V and 4 bases for J; bases not matched to a gene: 7. Germline V lookup: CDR1 MGHDK, CDR2 SYGVNS. CDR3 length: 15 residues. The chain's CDR3 is CASSDTGTGNYEQYF. The CDR3 nucleotides read TGTGCCAGCAGTGACACCGGGACAGGGAATTACGAGCAGTACTTC.

The rearrangement joins TRBV10-2 to TRBJ2-1; 10 bases are shared with TRBD1. Trimming removed 10 bases from V and 5 bases from J; junction bases left unmatched: 5. This CDR3 is 13 amino acids long. CDR1 and CDR2 (germline): WSHSY, SAAADI. CDR3 sequence (DNA): TGCGCCATCGACAGGGGGCGTAACAATGAGCAGTTCTTC. It is translated as CAIDRGRNNEQFF.

The V and J genes are TRBV12-3 or TRBV12-4 and TRBJ1-2; 9 bases match TRBD1. V gave up 6 bases and J gave up 0 bases; unmatched junction bases: 11. The CDR3 totals 17 residues. CDR3 region: CASRTGQGDRSNYGYTF. CDR3 DNA sequence: TGTGCCAGCAGGACGGGACAGGGAGATCGGTCTAACTATGGCTACACCTTC.

In the case of this clonotype: A junction boundary mismatches the germline segment, possibly from a read error. The rearrangement links TRBV12-3 or TRBV12-4 to TRBJ1-6; 11 bases map to TRBD1. The CDR3 has 15 residues. The CDR3 DNA follows: TGTGCCAGCAGCCGGACAGGGGGCTGGGATTCACCCCCCCACTTT. Translating gives CASSRTGGWDSPPHF.

Ten or more counts support this clonotype. This chain joins TRBV20-1 and TRBJ2-3; no definite D call. V lost 5 bases, J lost 0 bases, and 3 bases lay in between. This CDR3 is built from 11 residues. Germline assignment: CDR1 DFQATT and CDR2 SNEGSKA (reference sequence). The CDR3 loop is CSAFSTDTQYF. CDR3 in DNA: TGCAGTGCTTTTAGCACAGATACGCAGTATTTT.

This chain connects TRBV20-1 to TRBJ2-3; TRBD2 might be the D (5 bases). This CDR3 region has 13 residues. Deletions cut 3 bases from V and 4 bases from J, with 11 bases between. Germline CDR1 reads DFQATT; CDR2 reads SNEGSKA (reference sequence). The CDR3 DNA follows: TGCAGTGCTAGTCGAGCGGAGGCAGATACGCAGTATTTT. Translation: CSASRAEADTQYF.

This clonotype was detected many times. The chain carries TRBV29-1 and TRBJ2-1, with D unclear. This CDR3 region has 12 residues. The germline V gene has CDR1 SQVTM and CDR2 ANQGSEA. V lost 2 bases and J lost 7, with 9 bases in between. The CDR3 DNA follows: TGCAGCGTTGAATCGCCGCGAAATGAGCAGTTCTTC. Amino acids: CSVESPRNEQFF.

This chain links TRBV10-3 with TRBJ1-5; D unclear. Per germline, CDR1 ENHRY and CDR2 SYGVKD. The CDR3 runs to 14 residues. Trimming took 4 bases from V and 7 from J, leaving 14 bases between them. CDR3 DNA sequence: TGTGCCATCAGTGGCGAGGGTTTTGGCCAGCCCCAGCATTTT. Protein: CAISGEGFGQPQHF.

The gene calls are TRBV14 and TRBJ2-6; no firm D call. The germline V and J ends were trimmed by 1 base and 2 bases, with 9 bases remaining between them. This CDR3 has 16 amino acids. CDR1 is SGHDN, CDR2 FVKESK, per germline. In nucleotides, the CDR3 is TGTGCCAGCAGCCAAGTTCCGGTTGCTGGGGCCAACGTCCTGACTTTC. It translates to CASSQVPVAGANVLTF.

About this clonotype itself: A much bigger clone sits one base away, suggesting this may be a read error. The V call is TRBV29-1, the J call TRBJ2-1, with unresolved D. The CDR3 spans 12 residues. CDR1 is SQVTM and CDR2 is ANQGSEA in the germline V gene. Trimming shortened V by 4 bases and J by 10 bases, and 14 bases separated the two germline ends. The chain's CDR3 is CSVVVDSYEQFF. The CDR3 DNA follows: TGCAGCGTTGTCGTGGATTCCTACGAGCAGTTCTTC.

This clonotype was observed once. The CDR3, as DNA: TGTGCCAGCAGCCAAGACGGGTTCCTTAATGAGCAGTACTTC. This sequence encodes CASSQDGFLNEQYF. The chain links TRBV3-1 to TRBJ2-5, with no clear D. CDR1 is LGHDT, CDR2 YNNKEL, per germline (reference sequence). V was pared by 0 bases and J by 11 bases, with 16 bases between. The CDR3 has 14 amino acids.

This rearrangement joins TRBV20-1 to TRBJ2-3; weak D call: TRBD2 (5 bases). V lost 3 bases and J 6 bases, leaving 13 bases between the germline ends. The germline V gene has CDR1 DFQATT and CDR2 SNEGSKA (reference sequence). The CDR3 loop spans 13 amino acids. This chain's CDR3 is CSASTSSYDTQYF. In nucleotides, the CDR3 is TGCAGTGCTAGTACTAGTTCGTACGATACGCAGTATTTT.

The chain links TRBV12-3 or TRBV12-4 to TRBJ2-3; 10 nucleotides line up with TRBD2. CDR3 length equals 17 residues. Trimming cost V 6 bases and J 4 bases; bases outside gene matches: 13. CDR3: CASSFTRSLAGADTQYF. CDR3 nucleotide sequence: TGTGCCAGCAGCTTCACAAGGAGCCTAGCGGGAGCAGATACGCAGTATTTT.

This clonotype has only a few counts. The gene calls are TRBV10-3 and TRBJ2-1; TRBD1 agrees at 9 bases. J was trimmed by 6 bases and V by 4 bases; bases with no gene match: 7. Germline V gene data show CDR1 as ENHRY and CDR2 as SYGVKD. This CDR3 is 15 amino acids long. The chain's CDR3 is CAISAILQGANEQFF. The CDR3 DNA follows: TGTGCCATCAGTGCCATTTTACAGGGGGCCAATGAGCAGTTCTTC.

The CDR3 spells CASSLWGIGAGSPYGYTF. The CDR3 nucleotides read TGTGCCAGCAGCTTGTGGGGAATAGGGGCAGGGAGTCCCTATGGCTACACCTTC. V gene TRBV5-6 combines with J gene TRBJ1-2; a weak D match, TRBD1 (5 bases). Trimming cost V 1 base and J 4 bases, with 23 bases left between them. This CDR3 comprises 18 residues. CDR1 is SGHDT and CDR2 is YYEEEE in the germline V gene.

This clonotype was seen many times. The chain joins TRBV10-3 to TRBJ2-7; D unclear. CDR1 and CDR2 (germline): ENHRY, SYGVKD. Trimming pared 4 bases from V and 3 bases from J, leaving 13 bases between. The CDR3 covers 14 residues. This CDR3 is CAISVERRGYEQYF. CDR3 nucleotides: TGTGCCATCAGTGTGGAAAGAAGAGGCTACGAGCAGTACTTC.

The rearrangement links TRBV4-1 to TRBJ2-3, with 7 bases identical to TRBD2. CDR1 and CDR2 from the germline V gene are MGHRA and YSYEKL. The CDR3 contains 14 residues. The V gene end was trimmed by 7 bases and the J gene end by 4 bases; junction bases not matched to a gene: 8. CDR3 region: CASTLREEADTQYF. CDR3 coding DNA: TGCGCCAGCACCCTACGGGAGGAGGCAGATACGCAGTATTTT.

This clonotype has only one observation. The germline gene is not matched at one end of the junction; a read error may be the cause. J is TRBJ2-2 and V is TRBV6-5; D may be TRBD1 (5 bases). The V gene's germline CDR1 is MNHEY and CDR2 SVGAGI. The CDR3 is made up of 16 amino acids. In nucleotides, the CDR3 is TGTGCCAGCAATTACTCGAAAGGGGTTAACCCCGGGGAGCTGTTTTTT. Translation: CASNYSKGVNPGELFF.

The chain carries TRBV28 and TRBJ2-5; 8 nucleotides align to TRBD2. With the DNA end fitting TRBJ2-7 better, the J assignment may be wrong. The germline CDR1 and CDR2 sequences are MDHEN and SYDVKM. CDR3 length: 17 amino acids. The CDR3 sequence: CASSSPPGAGVAYEQYF. CDR3 in DNA: TGTGCCAGCAGTTCCCCCCCAGGAGCGGGAGTCGCGTACGAGCAGTACTTC.

This clonotype was counted a few times. The chain couples TRBV6-2 or TRBV6-3 to TRBJ1-2, with D unresolved. Between the trimmed V and J ends, which lost 6 bases and 5 bases, there was a span of 13 bases. CDR1 MNHEY and CDR2 SVGEGT come from the germline V gene. CDR3 size: 13 residues. In DNA form, the CDR3 reads TGTGCCAGCAGCGTTGACCCGTTTTATGGCTACACCTTC. It specifies CASSVDPFYGYTF.

Comment on this clonotype: Compared with germline, one end of the junction differs, possibly owing to a read error. The chain joins TRBV7-9 to TRBJ2-1, with unresolved D. The V gene's germline CDR1 is SEHNR and CDR2 FQNEAQ (reference sequence). CDR3 length: 10 residues. CDR3 region: CASSLNGQFF. The CDR3, as DNA: TGTGCCAGCAGCTTAAATGGGCAGTTCTTC.

As for this clonotype: One base away lies a much larger clone, so this may be a sequencing read error. V and J are TRBV12-3 or TRBV12-4 and TRBJ2-3; 9 bases are a match to TRBD2. The J segment lost 6 bases and the V segment lost 2 bases, leaving 15 bases of the junction unmatched. The CDR3 extends over 18 amino acids. The CDR3 spells CASSLRLTGSGGGDTQYF. DNA of the CDR3: TGTGCCAGCAGTTTAAGGCTGACGGGTAGCGGGGGCGGCGATACGCAGTATTTT.

The chain uses TRBV28 and TRBJ1-2; possible D gene TRBD1, 5 bases. The V end was cut by 6 bases, the J end by 1 base, with 12 bases between. Germline CDR1 and CDR2: MDHEN and SYDVKM. This CDR3 has 14 residues. DNA of the CDR3: TGTGCCAGCAGACGACGGGACGGTAACTATGGCTACACCTTC. Translating gives CASRRRDGNYGYTF.

This clonotype was seen a few times. The DNA of the CDR3 is TGCAGTGCTCGACAGGGGCCTCGGGAGACCCAGTACTTC. Translated: CSARQGPRETQYF. The V gene is TRBV20-1, the J gene TRBJ2-5; 8 bases agree with TRBD1. The trim removed 5 bases at V and 5 bases at J, leaving 7 bases unmatched. The CDR3 has 13 residues. Germline CDR1 and CDR2: DFQATT and SNEGSKA (reference sequence).

The J gene is TRBJ2-7, the V gene TRBV10-3, with D uncertain. Trimming cost V 1 base and J 3 bases, with 4 bases left between them. The CDR3 totals 12 residues. Per germline, CDR1 ENHRY and CDR2 SYGVKD. The CDR3 sequence: CAISELDYEQYF. The CDR3 nucleotides are TGTGCCATCAGTGAGTTAGACTACGAGCAGTACTTC.

This clonotype was detected ten times or more. The chain combines TRBV29-1 with TRBJ2-3; 11 bases are shared with TRBD2. CDR1 SQVTM and CDR2 ANQGSEA come from the germline V gene. This CDR3 region has 16 residues. J lost 4 bases, V lost 3 bases, and 9 bases had no gene match. DNA for the CDR3: TGCAGCGTTGAGGTGCCGACTAGCGGGAATGCAGATACGCAGTATTTT. This encodes CSVEVPTSGNADTQYF.

This clonotype has a single count. The junction departs from germline at one end; a sequencing error may be responsible. The V and J genes are TRBV7-9 and TRBJ2-1; D is perhaps TRBD2 (5 bases). CDR1 is SEHNR and CDR2 is FQNEAQ in the germline V gene (reference sequence). The CDR3 is made up of 16 amino acids. The chain's CDR3 is CASSLGLPGTGNERFF. CDR3 DNA: TGTGCCAGCAGCTTAGGTCTTCCGGGAACGGGTAATGAGCGGTTCTTC.

The genes are TRBV15 and TRBJ2-1; D is uncertain. The germline CDR1 and CDR2 sequences are LNHNV and YYDKDF (reference sequence). Trimming cost V 0 bases and J 2 bases, with 11 bases left between them. The length of the CDR3 is 16 residues. CDR3 nucleotide sequence: TGTGCCACCAGCAGAGATCGAGGCCAGACCTACAATGAGCAGTTCTTC. Translated, it gives CATSRDRGQTYNEQFF.

This clonotype was seen only a few times. This rearrangement joins TRBV20-1 to TRBJ2-3, with no clear D. CDR3 length: 15 residues. Germline CDR1 and CDR2: DFQATT and SNEGSKA (reference sequence). The germline V and J ends were trimmed by 6 bases and 0 bases, with 16 bases remaining between them. The CDR3 here is CSAIVPGKSTDTQYF. CDR3 nucleotides: TGCAGTGCCATAGTCCCCGGTAAAAGCACAGATACGCAGTATTTT.

The J gene is TRBJ2-7, the V gene TRBV4-1; TRBD2 matches 8 bases. This CDR3 contains 15 residues. Germline CDR1 is MGHRA and CDR2 is YSYEKL. The J segment lost 3 bases and the V segment lost 4 bases, leaving 8 bases of the junction unmatched. CDR3 in amino acids: CASSPQTGGFYEQYF. Here the CDR3 DNA reads TGCGCCAGCAGCCCACAGACGGGGGGGTTCTACGAGCAGTACTTC.